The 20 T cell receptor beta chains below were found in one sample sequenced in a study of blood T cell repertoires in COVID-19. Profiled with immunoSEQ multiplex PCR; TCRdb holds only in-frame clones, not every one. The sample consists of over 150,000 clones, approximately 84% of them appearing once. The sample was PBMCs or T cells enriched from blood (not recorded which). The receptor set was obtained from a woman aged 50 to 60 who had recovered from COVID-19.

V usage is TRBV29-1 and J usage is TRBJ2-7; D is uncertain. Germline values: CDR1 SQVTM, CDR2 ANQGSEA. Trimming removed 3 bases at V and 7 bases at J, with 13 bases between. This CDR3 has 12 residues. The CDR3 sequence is CSVDGSSEEQYF. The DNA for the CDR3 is TGCAGCGTTGATGGATCCTCGGAGGAGCAGTACTTC.

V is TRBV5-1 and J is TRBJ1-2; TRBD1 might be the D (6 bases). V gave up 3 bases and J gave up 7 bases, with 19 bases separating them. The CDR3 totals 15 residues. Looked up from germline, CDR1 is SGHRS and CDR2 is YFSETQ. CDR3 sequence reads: CASSSSSDSVGGYTF. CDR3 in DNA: TGCGCCAGCAGCTCATCCTCGGACAGCGTCGGTGGCTACACCTTC.

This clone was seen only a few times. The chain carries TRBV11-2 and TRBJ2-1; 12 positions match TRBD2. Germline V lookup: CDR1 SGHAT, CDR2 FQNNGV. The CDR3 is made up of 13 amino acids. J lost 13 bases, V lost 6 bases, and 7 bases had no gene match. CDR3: CASSLAGGLFQFF. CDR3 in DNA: TGTGCCAGCAGTCTAGCGGGAGGGCTATTTCAGTTCTTC.

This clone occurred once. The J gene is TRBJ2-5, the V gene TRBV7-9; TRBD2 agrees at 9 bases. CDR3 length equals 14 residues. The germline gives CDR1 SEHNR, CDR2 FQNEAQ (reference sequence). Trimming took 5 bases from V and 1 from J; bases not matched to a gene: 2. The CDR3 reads CASSPTSGQETQYF. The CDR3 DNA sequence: TGTGCCAGCAGCCCGACTAGCGGCCAAGAGACCCAGTACTTC.

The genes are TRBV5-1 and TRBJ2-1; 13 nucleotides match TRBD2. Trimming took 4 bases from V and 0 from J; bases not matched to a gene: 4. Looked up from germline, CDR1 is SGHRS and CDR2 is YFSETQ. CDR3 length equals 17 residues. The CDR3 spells CASSATSGRVSYNEQFF. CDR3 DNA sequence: TGCGCCAGCAGCGCCACTAGCGGGAGGGTCTCCTACAATGAGCAGTTCTTC. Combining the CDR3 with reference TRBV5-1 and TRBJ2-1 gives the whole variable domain KAGVTQTPRYLIKTRGQQVTLSCSPISGHRSVSWYQQTPGQGLQFLFEYFSETQRNKGNFPGRFSGRQFSNSRSEMNVSTLELGDSALYLCASSATSGRVSYNEQFFGPGTRLTVL.

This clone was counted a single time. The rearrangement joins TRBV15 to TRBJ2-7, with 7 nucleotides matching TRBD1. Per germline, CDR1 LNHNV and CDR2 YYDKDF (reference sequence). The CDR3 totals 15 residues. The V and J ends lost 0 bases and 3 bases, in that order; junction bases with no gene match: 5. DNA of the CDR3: TGTGCCACCAGCAGAGATTTGGACAGGTACTACGAGCAGTACTTC. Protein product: CATSRDLDRYYEQYF.

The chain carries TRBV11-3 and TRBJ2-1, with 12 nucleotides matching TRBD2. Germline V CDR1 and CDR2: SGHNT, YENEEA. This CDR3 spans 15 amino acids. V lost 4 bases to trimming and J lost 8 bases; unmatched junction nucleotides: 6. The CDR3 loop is CASSSRTSGMDEQFF. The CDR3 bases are TGTGCCAGCAGCTCTAGGACTAGCGGGATGGATGAGCAGTTCTTC.

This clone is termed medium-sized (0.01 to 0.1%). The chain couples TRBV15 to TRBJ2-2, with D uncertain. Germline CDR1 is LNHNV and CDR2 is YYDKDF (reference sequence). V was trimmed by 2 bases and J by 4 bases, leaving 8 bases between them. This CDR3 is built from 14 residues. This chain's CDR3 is CATSRLVGTGELFF. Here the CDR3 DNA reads TGTGCCACCAGCAGATTAGTCGGCACCGGGGAGCTGTTTTTT.

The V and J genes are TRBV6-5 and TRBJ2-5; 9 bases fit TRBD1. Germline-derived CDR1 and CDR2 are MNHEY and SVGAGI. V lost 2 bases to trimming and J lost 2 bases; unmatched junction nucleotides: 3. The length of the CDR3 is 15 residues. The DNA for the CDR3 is TGTGCCAGCAGTTACCTCGACAGGGGGCAAGAGACCCAGTACTTC. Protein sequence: CASSYLDRGQETQYF.

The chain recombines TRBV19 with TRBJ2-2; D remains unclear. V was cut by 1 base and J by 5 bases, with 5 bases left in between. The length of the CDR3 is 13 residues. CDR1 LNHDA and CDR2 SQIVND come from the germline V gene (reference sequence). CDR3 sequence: CASSIAVTGELFF. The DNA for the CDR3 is TGTGCCAGTAGTATAGCGGTAACCGGGGAGCTGTTTTTT.

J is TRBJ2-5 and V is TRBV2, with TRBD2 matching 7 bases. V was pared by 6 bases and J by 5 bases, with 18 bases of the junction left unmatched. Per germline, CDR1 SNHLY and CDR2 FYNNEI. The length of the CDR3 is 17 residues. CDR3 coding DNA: TGTGCCAGCAGGAGGAGGGGTTTTAGTGGGAGGGCGGAGACCCAGTACTTC. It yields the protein CASRRRGFSGRAETQYF.

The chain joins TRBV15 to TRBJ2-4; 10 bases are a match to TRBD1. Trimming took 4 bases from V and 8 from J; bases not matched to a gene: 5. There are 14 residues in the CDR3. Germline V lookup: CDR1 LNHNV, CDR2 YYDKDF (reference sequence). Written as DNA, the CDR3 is TGTGCCACCAGCACAACGGACAGGGGGTACATTCAGTACTTC. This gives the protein CATSTTDRGYIQYF.

This chain's CDR3 is CASSRGTGGGGANVLTF. CDR3 nucleotide sequence: TGTGCCAGCAGTCGCGGGACAGGGGGCGGTGGGGCCAACGTCCTGACTTTC. The chain carries TRBV6-6 and TRBJ2-6, with 12 bases fitting TRBD1. With V trimmed by 5 bases and J by 3 bases, 5 bases remained unmatched. CDR3 length: 17 residues. In germline, CDR1 is MNHNY, CDR2 SVGAGI (reference sequence).

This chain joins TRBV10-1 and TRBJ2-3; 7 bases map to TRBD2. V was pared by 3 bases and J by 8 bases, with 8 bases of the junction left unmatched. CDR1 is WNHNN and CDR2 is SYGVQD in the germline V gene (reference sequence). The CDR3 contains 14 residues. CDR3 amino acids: CASSEGYPGGTQYF. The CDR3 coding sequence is TGCGCCAGCAGTGAAGGCTACCCGGGAGGTACGCAGTATTTT.

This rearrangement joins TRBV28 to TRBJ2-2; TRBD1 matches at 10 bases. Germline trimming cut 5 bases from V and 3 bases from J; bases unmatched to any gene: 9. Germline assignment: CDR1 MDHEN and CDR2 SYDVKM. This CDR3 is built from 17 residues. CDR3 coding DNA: TGTGCCAGCAGTCCAGCAATCGGACAGGGGGACACCGGGGAGCTGTTTTTT. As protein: CASSPAIGQGDTGELFF. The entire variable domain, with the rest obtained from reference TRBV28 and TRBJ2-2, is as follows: DVKVTQSSRYLVKRTGEKVFLECVQDMDHENMFWYRQDPGLGLRLIYFSYDVKMKEKGDIPEGYSVSREKKERFSLILESASTNQTSMYLCASSPAIGQGDTGELFFGEGSRLTVL.

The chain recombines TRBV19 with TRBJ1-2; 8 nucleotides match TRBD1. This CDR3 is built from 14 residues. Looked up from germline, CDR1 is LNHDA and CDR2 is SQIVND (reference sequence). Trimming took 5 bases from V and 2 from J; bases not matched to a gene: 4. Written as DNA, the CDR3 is TGTGCCAGTAGTGGACAGGGTCTAAACTATGGCTACACCTTC. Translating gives CASSGQGLNYGYTF.

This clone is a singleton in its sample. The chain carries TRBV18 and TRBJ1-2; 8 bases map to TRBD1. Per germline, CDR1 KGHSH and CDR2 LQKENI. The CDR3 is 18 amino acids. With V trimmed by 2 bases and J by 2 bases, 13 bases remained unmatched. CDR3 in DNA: TGTGCCAGCTCACCAGGACAGGGCCCACTAACTATGAACTATGGCTACACCTTC. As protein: CASSPGQGPLTMNYGYTF.

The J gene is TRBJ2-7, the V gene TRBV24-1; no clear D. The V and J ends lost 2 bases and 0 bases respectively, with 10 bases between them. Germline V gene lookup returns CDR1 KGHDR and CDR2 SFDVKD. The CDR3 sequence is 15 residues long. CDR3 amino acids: CATSDSSASSYEQYF. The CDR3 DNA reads TGTGCCACCAGTGATTCCAGCGCGAGCTCCTACGAGCAGTACTTC.

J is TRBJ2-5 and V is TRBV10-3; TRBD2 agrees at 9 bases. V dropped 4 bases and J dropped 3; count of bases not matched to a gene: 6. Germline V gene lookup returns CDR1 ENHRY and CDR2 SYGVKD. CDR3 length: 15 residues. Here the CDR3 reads CAISVGTSREETQYF. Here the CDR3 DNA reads TGTGCCATCAGTGTGGGGACTAGCAGGGAAGAGACCCAGTACTTC.

The CDR3: CASSLDRRNEKLFF. CDR3 DNA: TGTGCCAGTAGCTTAGACAGACGTAATGAAAAACTGTTTTTT. The gene calls are TRBV19 and TRBJ1-4; weak D call: TRBD1 (5 bases). This CDR3 comprises 14 residues. V dropped 6 bases and J dropped 4 bases, with 12 bases sitting between them. Germline values: CDR1 LNHDA, CDR2 SQIVND (reference sequence).